This T cell receptor (beta chain) comes out of a study of blood T cell repertoires in COVID-19. Study as a whole: Spain, Italy and the United States supplied samples that represented acute and convalescent COVID-19.

This clone came up once. Participants spanned ages about 18 to 95 years and resided in about two dozen US areas. Each recovered donor of Cohort 3 presented with two negative PCRs, clearance, or symptom resolution. Libraries were prepared by immunoSEQ multiplex PCR; TCRdb keeps only in-frame clonotypes and omits some of them. The sample has 200,000 to 250,000 clones, 70% to 90% seen once; the top ten hold 11%. The sample comprised PBMCs or T cells enriched from blood (not recorded which). The sequence derives from a man in his thirties or forties who had recovered from COVID-19.

The CDR3 DNA follows: TGTGCCAGCAGCGTGATAGCGGGACCCCTCTCCTACAATGAGCAGTTCTTC. Its translation is CASSVIAGPLSYNEQFF. The V gene is TRBV9, the J gene TRBJ2-1, with 8 bases aligning to TRBD2. CDR3 size: 17 residues. Per germline, CDR1 SGDLS and CDR2 YYNGEE. V gave up 2 bases and J gave up 0 bases; unmatched junction bases: 7.